These 26 T cell receptor beta chains were sequenced from one sample in a study of blood T cells in healthy people across ages. Through a sample-barcoded 5' primer and a J-beta primer mix, a second PCR was run for roughly 6 to 12 cycles. TCRdb itself ran the 5' RACE reads through MiXCR, one entry per CDR3 protein. The sample has about 1,400,000 distinct CDR3 sequences, 45% to 70% seen once. Sequenced: blood. These receptors came from a man between 18 and 29 years old in good health.

This chain joins TRBV29-1 and TRBJ2-1; 14 bases are shared with TRBD2. Germline V gene data show CDR1 as SQVTM and CDR2 as ANQGSEA. V shed 7 bases, J shed 7 bases, and the junction held 21 bases outside the gene matches. The CDR3 is made up of 19 amino acids. CDR3 amino acids: CSGGRTGTSGGLRSNEQFF. The CDR3 DNA sequence: TGCAGCGGAGGACGGACCGGGACTAGCGGGGGCCTGAGGAGTAATGAGCAGTTCTTC.

This chain links TRBV20-1 with TRBJ2-7; weak D call: TRBD2 (6 bases). Trimming stripped 6 bases from V and 9 bases from J, with 27 bases between. In germline, CDR1 is DFQATT, CDR2 SNEGSKA (reference sequence). CDR3 length: 15 residues. The CDR3 loop reads CSAPSPSALPLRQYF. CDR3 coding DNA: TGCAGTGCCCCTTCGCCTAGCGCACTACCGTTGAGGCAGTACTTC.

The CDR3: CASSVDAGELFF. The CDR3 coding sequence is TGTGCCAGCAGCGTAGATGCCGGGGAGCTGTTTTTT. V and J are TRBV9 and TRBJ2-2, with D unclear. This CDR3 is built from 12 residues. Germline CDR1 is SGDLS and CDR2 is YYNGEE. Between the trimmed V and J ends, which lost 0 bases and 6 bases, there was a span of 3 bases.

The J gene is TRBJ1-2, the V gene TRBV6-2 or TRBV6-3, with a tentative D call TRBD1 (5 bases). Germline V gives CDR1 MNHEY, CDR2 SVGEGT. This CDR3 contains 15 residues. Trimming left V 2 bases short and J 4 bases short, with 14 bases between. The CDR3 DNA reads as TGTGCCAGCAGTTACCGACCCGAGGGGACCTATGGCTACACCTTC. Translation: CASSYRPEGTYGYTF.

The chain couples TRBV7-2 to TRBJ1-5; D not resolved. CDR1 and CDR2 from the germline V gene are SGHTA and FQGNSA. The CDR3 has 14 residues. Trimming took off 0 bases at V and 7 bases at J, with 10 bases between the two ends. CDR3 region: CASSLALRGQPQHF. The CDR3 coding sequence is TGTGCCAGCAGCTTAGCCCTGAGAGGGCAGCCCCAGCATTTT.

This chain's CDR3 is CASSQEPGQGAYNEQFF. CDR3 DNA: TGTGCCAGCAGCCAAGAGCCCGGACAGGGGGCCTACAATGAGCAGTTCTTC. The chain links TRBV4-2 to TRBJ2-1; 10 bases map to TRBD1. Trimming removed 0 bases from V and 2 bases from J; junction bases left unmatched: 4. CDR1 and CDR2 from the germline V gene are LGHNA and YNFKEQ. This CDR3 is 17 amino acids long.

The chain combines TRBV20-1 with TRBJ2-5; 12 positions agree with TRBD2. CDR3 size: 14 residues. The trim removed 6 bases at V and 2 bases at J, leaving 4 bases unmatched. CDR1 and CDR2 (germline): DFQATT, SNEGSKA (reference sequence). The CDR3 sequence: CSAALAGGQETQYF. As DNA, the CDR3 is TGCAGTGCGGCCCTAGCGGGGGGGCAAGAGACCCAGTACTTC.

The chain has TRBV12-3 or TRBV12-4 and TRBJ2-5; D gene ambiguous. Trimming stripped 2 bases from V and 0 bases from J, with 10 bases between. The CDR3 has 15 amino acids. In DNA form, the CDR3 reads TGTGCCAGCAGTTTATATGGGGAATACCAAGAGACCCAGTACTTC. The encoded protein is CASSLYGEYQETQYF.

This clonotype has more than one count but fewer than ten. The chain employs TRBV29-1 and TRBJ2-7, with a possible D match to TRBD2 (6 bases). There are 13 residues in the CDR3. V shed 3 bases and J shed 3 bases, with 12 bases lying between them. Germline V CDR1 and CDR2: SQVTM, ANQGSEA. CDR3 bases: TGCAGCGTTGACGGGGGTCCGTACTACGAGCAGTACTTC. Its protein is CSVDGGPYYEQYF.

Written as DNA, the CDR3 is TGTGCCACCAGCGGGGTAGAGGCGCGAGAGACTGAAGCTTTCTTT. This sequence encodes CATSGVEARETEAFF. The chain joins TRBV15 to TRBJ1-1; no firm D call. Trimming took off 5 bases at V and 5 bases at J, with 18 bases between the two ends. Germline CDR1 reads LNHNV; CDR2 reads YYDKDF (reference sequence). The CDR3 sequence is 15 residues long.

The chain employs TRBV28 and TRBJ2-7; D might be TRBD1 (6 bases). This CDR3 contains 12 residues. Germline V gene data show CDR1 as MDHEN and CDR2 as SYDVKM. V shed 7 bases and J shed 6 bases, with 13 bases lying between them. The CDR3 sequence: CASNSGDGEQYF. The CDR3 nucleotides are TGTGCCAGCAATTCAGGGGATGGCGAGCAGTACTTC.

The chain links TRBV20-1 to TRBJ2-6; 14 bases are a match to TRBD2. Unmatched junction bases numbered 1, after V lost 5 bases and J lost 1 base. The CDR3 totals 16 residues. CDR1 is DFQATT and CDR2 is SNEGSKA in the germline V gene (reference sequence). CDR3 bases: TGCAGTGCTGGGACTAGCGGGAGATCTGGGGCCAACGTCCTGACTTTC. It yields the protein CSAGTSGRSGANVLTF.

This clonotype was detected only once. The chain has TRBV4-1 and TRBJ2-1; D ambiguous. With 3 bases removed from V and 2 bases from J, the gap between germline ends came to 5 bases. The CDR3 contains 13 residues. Germline CDR1 MGHRA, CDR2 YSYEKL. The CDR3 region is CASSQFPYNEQFF. CDR3 nucleotides: TGCGCCAGCAGCCAGTTTCCCTACAATGAGCAGTTCTTC.

The sample holds a few counts of this clonotype. J is TRBJ1-2 and V is TRBV20-1; no reliable D call. CDR1 and CDR2 (germline): DFQATT, SNEGSKA (reference sequence). The V and J ends lost 1 base and 3 bases respectively, with 6 bases between them. CDR3 length: 12 amino acids. CDR3 nucleotides: TGCAGTGCTAGAGGGGGAGACTATGGCTACACCTTC. As protein: CSARGGDYGYTF.

With respect to this clonotype: The junction differs from germline at one of its ends, possibly a read error. The chain is built from TRBV20-1 and TRBJ2-3; TRBD1 might be the D (6 bases). CDR3 size: 14 residues. Germline-derived CDR1 and CDR2 are DFQATT and SNEGSKA (reference sequence). Written as DNA, the CDR3 is TGCAATGCTAGATCCGGACAGACGGTAGATACGCAGTATTTT. The encoded protein is CNARSGQTVDTQYF.

V is TRBV7-2 and J is TRBJ1-1, with 11 bases aligning to TRBD1. The V segment lost 4 bases and the J segment 3 bases; nucleotides outside the gene matches: 7. Germline assignment: CDR1 SGHTA and CDR2 FQGNSA. The CDR3 has 16 residues. In DNA form, the CDR3 reads TGTGCCAGCAGCTCCCCCGGGACAGGGGGTCACACTGAAGCTTTCTTT. This gives the protein CASSSPGTGGHTEAFF.

The V call is TRBV28, the J call TRBJ2-7, with no clear D. The CDR3 runs 15 residues. Germline CDR1 and CDR2: MDHEN and SYDVKM. V gave up 2 bases and J gave up 2 bases, with 13 bases separating them. The CDR3 here is CASSLIADSPYEQYF. The CDR3 coding sequence is TGTGCCAGCAGTTTAATAGCAGATTCCCCCTACGAGCAGTACTTC.

This clonotype was picked up a small number of times. The J gene is TRBJ2-7, the V gene TRBV12-3 or TRBV12-4; the D gene could be TRBD1 or TRBD2 (5 bases each). Trimming stripped 5 bases from V and 0 bases from J, with 8 bases between. This CDR3 is 13 amino acids long. This CDR3 reads CASSGDDSYEQYF. CDR3 DNA: TGTGCCAGCAGTGGGGACGACTCCTACGAGCAGTACTTC.

In its sample, this clonotype was seen a few times. This chain links TRBV6-5 with TRBJ2-3; D is undetermined. Trimming removed 0 bases from V and 6 bases from J, with 16 bases in between. The CDR3 contains 16 residues. CDR1 and CDR2 (germline): MNHEY, SVGAGI. The CDR3, as DNA: TGTGCCAGCAGTTACTCAAAAGCATTAGGAAGGGATACGCAGTATTTT. It yields the protein CASSYSKALGRDTQYF.

The chain employs TRBV29-1 and TRBJ2-2, with D possibly being TRBD2 (6 bases). The germline CDR1 and CDR2 sequences are SQVTM and ANQGSEA. The germline V and J ends were trimmed by 0 bases and 6 bases, with 8 bases remaining between them. The CDR3 is 13 amino acids. The CDR3 is CSVEEGGAGELFF. The DNA for the CDR3 is TGCAGCGTTGAAGAGGGGGGAGCCGGGGAGCTGTTTTTT.

This clonotype was seen only once. This sequence joins TRBV20-1 and TRBJ2-1; tentatively, D is TRBD2 (5 bases). CDR1 DFQATT and CDR2 SNEGSKA come from the germline V gene (reference sequence). V gave up 2 bases and J gave up 4 bases, with 9 bases separating them. CDR3 size: 13 residues. CDR3: CSARYSGYNEQFF. The CDR3 DNA is TGCAGTGCTAGATACAGCGGATACAATGAGCAGTTCTTC.

The genes are TRBV10-3 and TRBJ2-1, with 9 bases lining up with TRBD2. The germline CDR1 and CDR2 sequences are ENHRY and SYGVKD. V shed 4 bases, J shed 2 bases, and the junction held 9 bases outside the gene matches. The CDR3 has 17 residues. The CDR3 DNA reads as TGTGCCATCAGTGGGATGCGGGAGGGGACTCCCTACAATGAGCAGTTCTTC. It encodes CAISGMREGTPYNEQFF.

Comments on this clonotype: Mismatch with germline at one junction end may stem from a read error. V gene TRBV28 combines with J gene TRBJ2-4; possible D gene TRBD2, 7 bases. CDR1 and CDR2 (germline): MDHEN, SYDVKM. This CDR3 spans 16 amino acids. In nucleotides, the CDR3 is TGTGCCAGCAGTTTGGAGGGGGGGTTAGCCAAAAGCATTCAGTACTTC. Amino acid sequence: CASSLEGGLAKSIQYF.

The CDR3 sequence is CASSLAGWETSGAWYEQYF. CDR3 DNA sequence: TGCGCCAGCAGCTTGGCCGGGTGGGAGACTTCGGGAGCATGGTACGAGCAGTACTTC. The chain joins TRBV5-1 to TRBJ2-7; TRBD2 is a possible D gene (6 bases). This CDR3 spans 19 amino acids. From germline, CDR1 is SGHRS and CDR2 YFSETQ. The V and J ends lost 0 bases and 4 bases respectively, with 26 bases between them.

In its sample, this clonotype was seen a few times. The chain couples TRBV29-1 to TRBJ2-1; possibly TRBD1 for D (6 bases). V gave up 4 bases and J gave up 5 bases, with 12 bases separating them. The CDR3 covers 13 residues. Germline assignment: CDR1 SQVTM and CDR2 ANQGSEA. In DNA, the CDR3 is TGCAGCGTTGGACCCAGGGGTGACAATGAGCAGTTCTTC. This gives the protein CSVGPRGDNEQFF.

The chain carries TRBV14 and TRBJ2-5; D unresolved. This CDR3 has 13 residues. Germline V gene lookup returns CDR1 SGHDN and CDR2 FVKESK. Trimming shortened V by 7 bases and J by 5 bases, and 14 bases separated the two germline ends. The CDR3 region is CASNRGYGETQYF. The CDR3 region has the DNA TGTGCCAGCAACCGTGGTTATGGGGAGACCCAGTACTTC.